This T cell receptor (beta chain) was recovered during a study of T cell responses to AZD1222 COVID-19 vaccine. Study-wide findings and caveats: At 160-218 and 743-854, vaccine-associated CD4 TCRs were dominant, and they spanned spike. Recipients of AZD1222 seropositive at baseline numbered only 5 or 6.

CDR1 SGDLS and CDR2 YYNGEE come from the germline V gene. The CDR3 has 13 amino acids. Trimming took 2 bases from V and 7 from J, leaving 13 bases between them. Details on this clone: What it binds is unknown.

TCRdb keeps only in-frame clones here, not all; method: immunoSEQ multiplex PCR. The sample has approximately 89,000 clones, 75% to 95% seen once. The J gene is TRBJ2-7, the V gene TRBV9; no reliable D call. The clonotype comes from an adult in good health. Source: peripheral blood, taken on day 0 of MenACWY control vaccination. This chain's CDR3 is CASSVGTLGEQYF. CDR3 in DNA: TGTGCCAGCAGCGTTGGAACTCTGGGAGAGCAGTACTTC. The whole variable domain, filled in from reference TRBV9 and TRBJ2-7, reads DSGVTQTPKHLITATGQRVTLRCSPRSGDLSVYWYQQSLDQGLQFLIQYYNGEERAKGNILERFSAQQFPDLHSELNLSSLELGDSALYFCASSVGTLGEQYFGPGTRLTVT.